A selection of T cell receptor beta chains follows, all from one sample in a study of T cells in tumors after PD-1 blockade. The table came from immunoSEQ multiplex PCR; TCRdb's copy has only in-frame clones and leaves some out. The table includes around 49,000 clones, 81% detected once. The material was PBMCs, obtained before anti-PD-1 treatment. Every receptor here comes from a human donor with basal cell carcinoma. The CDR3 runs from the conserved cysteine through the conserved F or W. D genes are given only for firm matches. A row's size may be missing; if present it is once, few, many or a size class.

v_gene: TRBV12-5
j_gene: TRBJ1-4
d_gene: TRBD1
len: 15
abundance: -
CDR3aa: CASGPGTEPNEKLFF
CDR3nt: TGTGCTAGTGGACCCGGGACAGAACCTAATGAAAAACTGTTTTTT

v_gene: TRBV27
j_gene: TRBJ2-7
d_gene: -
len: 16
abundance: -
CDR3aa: CASSLYDREGSYEQYF
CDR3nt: TGTGCCAGCAGTTTATATGACAGGGAGGGCTCCTACGAGCAGTACTTC

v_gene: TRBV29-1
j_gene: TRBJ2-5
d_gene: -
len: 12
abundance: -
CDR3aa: CSVDRQEETQYF
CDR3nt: TGCAGCGTTGATCGGCAGGAAGAGACCCAGTACTTC

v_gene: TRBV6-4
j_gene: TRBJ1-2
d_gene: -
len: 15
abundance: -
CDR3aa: CASSEQQGANYGYTF
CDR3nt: TGTGCCAGCAGTGAACAACAGGGAGCTAACTATGGCTACACCTTC

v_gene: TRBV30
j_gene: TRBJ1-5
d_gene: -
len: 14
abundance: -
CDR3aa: CAWSAGASNQPQHF
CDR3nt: TGTGCCTGGAGCGCAGGGGCGAGCAATCAGCCCCAGCATTTT

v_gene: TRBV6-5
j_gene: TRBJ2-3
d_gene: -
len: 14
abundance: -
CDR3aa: CASSYSRDTDTQYF
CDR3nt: TGTGCCAGCAGTTACTCCCGGGACACAGATACGCAGTATTTT

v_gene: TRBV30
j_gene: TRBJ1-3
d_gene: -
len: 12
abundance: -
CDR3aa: CAWSRPQHTIYF
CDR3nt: TGTGCCTGGAGTCGTCCGCAACACACCATATATTTT

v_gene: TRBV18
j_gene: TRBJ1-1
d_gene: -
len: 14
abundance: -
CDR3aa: CASSPLEKNTEAFF
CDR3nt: TGTGCCAGCTCACCACTTGAGAAGAACACTGAAGCTTTCTTT

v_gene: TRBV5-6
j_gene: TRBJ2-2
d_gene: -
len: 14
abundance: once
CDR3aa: CASSSPNSPGELFF
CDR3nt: TGTGCCAGCAGCTCACCCAACAGTCCCGGGGAGCTGTTTTTT

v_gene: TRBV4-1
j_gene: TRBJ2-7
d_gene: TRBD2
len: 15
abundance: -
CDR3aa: CASSQDRSGGYEQYF
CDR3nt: TGCGCCAGCAGCCAAGATCGAAGCGGGGGTTACGAGCAGTACTTC

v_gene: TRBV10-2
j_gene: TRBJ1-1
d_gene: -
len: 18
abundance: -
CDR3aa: CASSASFRERQKNTEAFF
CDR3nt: TGCGCCAGCAGTGCATCTTTTCGTGAGCGGCAAAAGAACACTGAAGCTTTCTTT

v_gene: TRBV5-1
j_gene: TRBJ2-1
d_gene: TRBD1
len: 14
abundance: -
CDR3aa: CASSPQQGYNEQFF
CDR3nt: TGCGCCAGCAGCCCCCAACAGGGGTACAATGAGCAGTTCTTC

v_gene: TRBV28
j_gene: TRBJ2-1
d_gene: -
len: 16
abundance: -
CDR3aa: CASSTGTSSQGDEQFF
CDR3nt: TGTGCCAGCAGTACCGGGACTAGCTCACAGGGGGATGAGCAGTTCTTC

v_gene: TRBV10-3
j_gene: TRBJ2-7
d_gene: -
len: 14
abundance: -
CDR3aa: CAISEATGINEQYF
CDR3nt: TGTGCCATCAGTGAAGCTACAGGGATCAACGAGCAGTACTTC

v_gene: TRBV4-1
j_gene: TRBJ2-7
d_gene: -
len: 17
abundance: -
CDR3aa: CASSQALSGRNSYEQYF
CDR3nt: TGCGCCAGCAGCCAAGCGTTGTCCGGCAGAAATTCCTACGAGCAGTACTTC

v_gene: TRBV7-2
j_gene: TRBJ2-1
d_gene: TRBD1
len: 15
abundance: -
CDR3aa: CASSPDRGGYNEQFF
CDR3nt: TGTGCCAGCAGCCCGGACAGGGGGGGATACAATGAGCAGTTCTTC

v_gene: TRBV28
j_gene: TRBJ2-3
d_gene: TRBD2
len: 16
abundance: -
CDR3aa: CASSLAGGLAVDTQYF
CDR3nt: TGTGCCAGCAGTTTAGCGGGGGGCCTAGCAGTAGATACGCAGTATTTT

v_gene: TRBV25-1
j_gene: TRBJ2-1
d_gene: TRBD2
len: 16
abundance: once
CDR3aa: CASSETSGRRLDEQFF
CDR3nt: TGTGCCAGCAGTGAAACGAGCGGGAGGCGTCTCGATGAGCAGTTCTTC

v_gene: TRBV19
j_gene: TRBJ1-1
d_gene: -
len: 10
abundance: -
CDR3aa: CASGTFEAFF
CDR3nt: TGTGCCAGCGGGACTTTCGAAGCTTTCTTT

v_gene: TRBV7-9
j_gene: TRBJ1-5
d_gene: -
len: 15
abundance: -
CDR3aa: CASSLGAGGNQPQHF
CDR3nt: TGTGCCAGCAGCTTAGGGGCGGGGGGCAATCAGCCCCAGCATTTT

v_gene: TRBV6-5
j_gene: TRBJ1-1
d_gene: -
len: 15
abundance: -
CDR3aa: CASSYSSVRGTEAFF
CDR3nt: TGTGCCAGCAGTTACTCATCCGTAAGGGGCACTGAAGCTTTCTTT

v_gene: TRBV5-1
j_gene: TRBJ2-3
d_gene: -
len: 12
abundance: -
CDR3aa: CASSGFTDTQYF
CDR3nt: TGCGCCAGCAGCGGATTCACAGATACGCAGTATTTT

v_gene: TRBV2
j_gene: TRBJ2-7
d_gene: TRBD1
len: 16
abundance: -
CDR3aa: CASKWDRTPLKDEQYF
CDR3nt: TGTGCCAGCAAATGGGACAGAACGCCTTTAAAGGACGAGCAGTACTTC

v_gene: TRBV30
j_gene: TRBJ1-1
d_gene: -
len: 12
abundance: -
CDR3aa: CAVTARNTEAFF
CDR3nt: TGTGCCGTCACGGCGAGGAACACTGAAGCTTTCTTT

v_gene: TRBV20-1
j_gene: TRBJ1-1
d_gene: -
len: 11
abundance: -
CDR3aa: CSASDSFEAFF
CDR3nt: TGCAGTGCTAGCGATTCTTTTGAAGCTTTCTTT

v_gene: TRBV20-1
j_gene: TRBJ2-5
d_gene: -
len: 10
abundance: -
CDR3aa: CSAFQETQYF
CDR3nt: TGCAGTGCTTTCCAAGAGACCCAGTACTTC

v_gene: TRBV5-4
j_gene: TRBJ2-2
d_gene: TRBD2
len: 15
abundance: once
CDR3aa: CASSSMLAVSGELFF
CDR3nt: TGTGCCAGCAGCTCGATGCTAGCGGTTAGCGGGGAGCTGTTTTTT

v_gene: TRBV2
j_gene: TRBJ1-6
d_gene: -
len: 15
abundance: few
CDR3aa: CASSESWGTRSPLHF
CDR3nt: TGTGCCAGCAGTGAATCGTGGGGGACGAGGTCACCCCTCCACTTT

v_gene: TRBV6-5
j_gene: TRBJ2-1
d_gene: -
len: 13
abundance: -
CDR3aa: CASSGQQYNEQFF
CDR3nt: TGTGCCAGCAGCGGACAGCAGTACAATGAGCAGTTCTTC